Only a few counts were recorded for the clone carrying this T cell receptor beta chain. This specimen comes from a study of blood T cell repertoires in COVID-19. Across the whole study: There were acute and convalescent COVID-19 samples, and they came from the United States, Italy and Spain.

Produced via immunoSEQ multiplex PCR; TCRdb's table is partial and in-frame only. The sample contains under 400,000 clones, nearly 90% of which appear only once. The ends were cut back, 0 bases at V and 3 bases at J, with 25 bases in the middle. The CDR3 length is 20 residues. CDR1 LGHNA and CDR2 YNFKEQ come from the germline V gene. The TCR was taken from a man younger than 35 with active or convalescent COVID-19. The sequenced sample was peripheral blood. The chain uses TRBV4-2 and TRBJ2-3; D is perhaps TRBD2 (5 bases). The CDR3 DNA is TGTGCCAGCAGCCAAGACCCTGATTTCTATGGCGGGTTAAAGACAGATACGCAGTATTTT. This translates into CASSQDPDFYGGLKTDTQYF.